The clone carrying this T cell receptor beta chain was counted ten times or more. No antigen is known for it. Axillary draining lymph nodes of breast cancer patients supplied the node samples. The sample originates from a study of breast tumors, draining lymph nodes, adjacent tissues. General study findings and limits: The lymph node origin of tumor T cells was framed as consistent with a hypothesis, not demonstrated. Findings are consistent with lymph node origin and intratumoral expansion of most tumor T cells. Tumor TCR diversity was below lymph nodes but above nontumor tissue.

TCRdb reprocessed the multiplex PCR reads with MiXCR, giving one entry per CDR3 protein. The sample contains more than 80,000 distinct CDR3 sequences, about 30% of which appear only once. The CDR3 length is 13 residues. The V end was cut by 7 bases, the J end by 8 bases, with 17 bases between. Material: axillary lymph node tissue. The origin of this receptor is a female donor with breast cancer. Some clones in this sample may be carry-over from other donors' samples. The chain uses TRBV12-3 or TRBV12-4 and TRBJ1-2, with D tentatively TRBD1 (6 bases). The CDR3 DNA reads TGTGCCAGCACCCTGTGGGACAAAGACGGCTACACCTTC. Translated: CASTLWDKDGYTF.